This T cell receptor beta chain was sequenced during a study of T-cell memory formation after mild COVID-19 (dated by TCRdb to the early 2020s). Study-wide context: Most TCR sequence clusters were specific to one of the two donors. Two young, previously healthy adult volunteers, one female and one male, were included in the cohort. In a couple of donors, T-cell clones that expanded and contracted after mild COVID-19 were tracked by sequencing TCRalpha and TCRbeta repertoires over time. The paper's findings and limits, for the study overall: The study included only a couple of mild cases, and larger cohorts that include severe cases with pre-infection samples were judged to be necessary. SARS-CoV-2 specificity of the second-wave clones peaking on day 37 was not confirmed. Clones that contracted from day 15 to 85 showed balanced CD4/CD8 phenotypes, whereas a second wave of clones that expanded from day 15 to 37 leaned towards CD4+. The detection of some responding clones in pre-infection memory suggests that pre-existing cross-reactive memory T cells joined the SARS-CoV-2 response. Contracting CD4+ clones were found mainly in CM and EM memory subsets, while CD8+ clones were enriched in EMRA.

CDR1 SGHRS and CDR2 YFSETQ are derived from the germline V gene. Trimming at the junction amounts to 0 bases on V and 0 bases on J, and the germline ends lie 14 bases apart. The CDR3 runs 17 residues from the cysteine to the phenylalanine. The CDR3 DNA has 51 bases and is translated from base 1. This clonotype appeared many times. Its antigen is still unknown. One base away there is no much larger clone; base qualities are not given. PBMCs were isolated by Ficoll-Paque density gradient centrifugation. TCRdb lists the instrument as Illumina NovaSeq 6000. cDNA libraries for TCRalpha and TCRbeta were prepared by 5'RACE using constant-segment primers, with sample barcodes and unique molecular identifiers added. Trizol reagent was used to extract RNA from every sample. Amplification of the libraries took two PCR steps, and the second step added a second sample barcode plus Illumina TruSeq adapters. Libraries were sequenced on an Illumina NovaSeq with 2 x 150 bp paired-end reads. Processing in the source paper ran as follows. With migec v1.2.7, reads were demultiplexed and then collapsed into UMI-guided consensus sequences. Using mixcr v2.1.11, the UMI consensuses were aligned to TRA and TRB V and J templates and assembled into clonotypes. Expanded or contracted clonotypes were those called significant by both edgeR and NoisET, with noise models trained on biological replicates. For edgeR calls, the thresholds were a false discovery rate-adjusted p below 0.01 and a log2 fold-change of 1. PCA with hierarchical clustering of max-normalized trajectories of the 1000 most abundant clonotypes was used as exploratory dynamics analysis. Separately sequenced CD4+ and CD8+ repertoires were used to assign a CD4 or CD8 phenotype to each responding clone. The public reads were reanalyzed by TCRdb: fastp trimming at Q25, MiXCR alignment, in-frame beta chains only. Here each entry gathers all rows of one CDR3 protein and keeps the most common genes and DNA. The V and J calls shown here were made by TCRdb, not taken from the authors' results. This sample gives over 250,000 distinct CDR3 sequences in total; about 15% of them show up just once. Of the sample, 22% is held by the ten largest clones.

This TCR derives from a young man who had mild COVID-19 (a few samples of this study predate the infection). The sample titles of this study are shuffled in the database, so cell type and time point are left out; the donor was told from shared clones. Sample: PBMCs or a T cell subset sorted from them (not recorded which). The chain is assembled from TRBV5-1 and TRBJ2-3, with the D call tentatively TRBD1 or TRBD2, each fitting 5 bases. The CDR3 has the sequence CASSLVVTGLSTDTQYF. The nucleotide sequence reads TGCGCCAGCAGCTTGGTAGTTACGGGGCTAAGCACAGATACGCAGTATTTT.